This TCR beta chain was observed in a study of T cell responses to AZD1222 COVID-19 vaccine. Using immunoSEQ multiplex PCR, the repertoire was profiled, and TCRdb retains in-frame clones only, with some absent. The sample lists 65,000 to 85,000 clones, 90% occurring once. Comment on this clone: The antigen remains undetermined.

The V gene lost 0 bases and the J gene lost 3 bases, with 12 bases spanning the gap. The CDR3 runs 15 residues. CDR1 and CDR2 (germline): SGHDT, YYEEEE. Study conclusions and caveats: Among vaccine-associated CD4 TCRs, coverage spanned spike, with dominance at 160-218 and 743-854. Just 5 to 7 AZD1222 recipients tested seropositive at baseline. Clonal diversity may have been underestimated, and the donors were mostly white British, with more females than males.

The source is an adult in good health. The V gene is TRBV5-6, the J gene TRBJ1-2; tentatively, D is TRBD1 (6 bases). This specimen consisted of peripheral blood, obtained on day 0 of AZD1222 vaccination. CDR3 coding DNA: TGTGCCAGCAGCTTGGTGGGGGGCTTGGACTATGGCTACACCTTC. The encoded protein is CASSLVGGLDYGYTF. Combining the CDR3 with reference TRBV5-6 and TRBJ1-2 gives the whole variable domain DAGVTQSPTHLIKTRGQQVTLRCSPKSGHDTVSWYQQALGQGPQFIFQYYEEEERQRGNFPDRFSGHQFPNYSSELNVNALLLGDSALYLCASSLVGGLDYGYTFGSGTRLTVV.